This T cell receptor (beta chain) emerged from a study of cytotoxic CD8 clonotypes in ibrutinib-treated CLL. Overall study: Researchers reported ten to eleven relapsed/refractory and roughly 15 treatment-naive patients, around 17 of them IGHV unmutated.

Assay used: immunoSEQ multiplex PCR; TCRdb lists only in-frame clones, some missing. The data contain about 130,000 clones, approximately 83% of them singletons. The CDR3 is 13 amino acids. Trimming took off 8 bases at V and 7 bases at J, with 14 bases between the two ends. Germline values: CDR1 SNHLY, CDR2 FYNNEI. Worth noting for this clone: Its specificity is not known.

Overall study results and limits: Clonality was higher at ibrutinib response and returned toward baseline at progression.

The genes are TRBV2 and TRBJ1-4, with D perhaps matching TRBD1 (5 bases). This receptor was obtained from a human donor with chronic lymphocytic leukemia. This specimen was PBMCs, taken after 24 months of ibrutinib treatment. The CDR3 sequence: CASFGQGAEKLFF. CDR3 nucleotide sequence: TGTGCCAGCTTTGGCCAGGGAGCTGAAAAACTGTTTTTT. Full variable domain (outside the CDR3, taken from reference TRBV2 and TRBJ1-4): EPEVTQTPSHQVTQMGQEVILRCVPISNHLYFYWYRQILGQKVEFLVSFYNNEISEKSEIFDDQFSVERPDGSNFTLKIRSTKLEDSAMYFCASFGQGAEKLFFGSGTQLSVL.